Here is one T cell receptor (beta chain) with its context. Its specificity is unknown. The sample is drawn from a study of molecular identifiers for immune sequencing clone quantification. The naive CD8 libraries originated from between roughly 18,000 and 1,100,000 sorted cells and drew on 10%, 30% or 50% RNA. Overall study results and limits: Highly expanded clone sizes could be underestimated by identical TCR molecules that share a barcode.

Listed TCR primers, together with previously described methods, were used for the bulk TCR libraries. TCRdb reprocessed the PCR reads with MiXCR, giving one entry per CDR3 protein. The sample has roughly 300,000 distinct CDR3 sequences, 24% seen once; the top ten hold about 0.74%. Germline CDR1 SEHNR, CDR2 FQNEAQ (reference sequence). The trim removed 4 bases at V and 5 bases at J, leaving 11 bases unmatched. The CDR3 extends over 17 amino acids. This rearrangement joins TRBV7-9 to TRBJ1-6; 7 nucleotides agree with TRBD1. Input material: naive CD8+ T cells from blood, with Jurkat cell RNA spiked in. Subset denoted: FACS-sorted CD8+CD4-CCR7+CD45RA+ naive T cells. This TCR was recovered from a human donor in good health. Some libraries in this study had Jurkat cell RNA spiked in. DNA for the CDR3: TGTGCCAGCAGCTCCTCCCCTGGACAGGAAAATAATTCACCCCTCCACTTT. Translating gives CASSSSPGQENNSPLHF.